This entry lists 19 T cell receptor beta chains sequenced from one sample in a study of blood T cell repertoires in COVID-19. Assay: immunoSEQ multiplex PCR; the TCRdb copy retains only in-frame clones and omits some. The table has around 250,000 clones, 80% to 90% seen once. Sequencing was carried out using PBMCs or T cells enriched from blood (not recorded which). These receptors were obtained from a woman in her forties or fifties who had been exposed to COVID-19.

This chain uses TRBV7-9 with TRBJ2-2, with 7 bases lining up with TRBD2. The V segment lost 1 base and the J segment 5 bases; nucleotides outside the gene matches: 7. Germline loops: CDR1 SEHNR, CDR2 FQNEAQ (reference sequence). There are 16 residues in the CDR3. The CDR3 DNA sequence: TGTGCCAGCAGCTTAGTAGCGGGTGGAGGGACCGGGGAGCTGTTTTTT. Translated: CASSLVAGGGTGELFF.

The J gene is TRBJ1-3, the V gene TRBV5-1, with 10 bases matching TRBD1. CDR3 length: 15 residues. Germline V CDR1 and CDR2: SGHRS, YFSETQ. V dropped 3 bases and J dropped 2; count of bases not matched to a gene: 2. The CDR3 spells CASSSGQGTGNTIYF. CDR3 nucleotides: TGCGCCAGCAGCTCGGGACAGGGGACTGGAAACACCATATATTTT.

The V gene is TRBV28, the J gene TRBJ2-7; a weak D match, TRBD2 (6 bases). Trimming removed 2 bases from V and 7 bases from J, with 9 bases in between. This CDR3 comprises 12 residues. Germline CDR1 MDHEN, CDR2 SYDVKM. The CDR3 region is CASSLSGREQYF. In nucleotides, the CDR3 is TGTGCCAGCAGTTTAAGTGGGAGGGAGCAGTACTTC.

This clone was detected only once. This sequence joins TRBV12-2 and TRBJ1-4; the table assigns TRBD1, which was not confirmed against the DNA. TRBV12-2 is noted as a pseudogene. The CDR3 sequence is 14 residues long. The CDR3 spells CASLDRAAREKLFF. DNA for the CDR3: TGTGCAAGTCTGGACAGGGCAGCGAGAGAAAAACTGTTTTTT.

The rearrangement uses TRBV25-1 and TRBJ2-3, with TRBD1 as a possible D gene (7 bases). V lost 4 bases and J lost 6, with 11 bases in between. Germline V CDR1 and CDR2: MGHDK, SYGVNS. The CDR3 covers 13 residues. This chain's CDR3 is CASSVRGADTQYF. CDR3 coding DNA: TGTGCCAGCAGTGTCAGGGGGGCGGATACGCAGTATTTT.

The rearrangement uses TRBV5-4 and TRBJ1-2; 8 nucleotides agree with TRBD1. The germline V gene has CDR1 SGHNT and CDR2 YYREEE (reference sequence). This CDR3 comprises 14 residues. Trimming took 5 bases from V and 4 from J; bases not matched to a gene: 7. Here the CDR3 DNA reads TGTGCCAGCAGTCGTGGACAGGGCCTCTATGGCTACACCTTC. Its translation is CASSRGQGLYGYTF.

J is TRBJ2-7 and V is TRBV11-2, with a weak D call TRBD1 (5 bases). Germline lookup yields CDR1 SGHAT and CDR2 FQNNGV. This CDR3 has 13 residues. V was pared by 0 bases and J by 2 bases, with 5 bases between. CDR3 residues: CASSLEGPYEQYF. For the CDR3, the DNA is TGTGCCAGCAGCTTAGAGGGGCCCTACGAGCAGTACTTC.

The CDR3 coding sequence is TGCAGTGCTAGTTCTGCTACTCCACTAGCGGGGGGGTTAAATGAGCAGTTCTTC. Translating it yields CSASSATPLAGGLNEQFF. The chain combines TRBV20-1 with TRBJ2-1, with 13 bases matching TRBD2. Per germline, CDR1 DFQATT and CDR2 SNEGSKA (reference sequence). V dropped 3 bases and J dropped 7; count of bases not matched to a gene: 15. CDR3 length: 18 residues.

The rearrangement uses TRBV30 and TRBJ2-5, with 7 bases lining up with TRBD2. V lost 0 bases, J lost 9 bases, and 16 bases stayed unmatched. The germline CDR1 and CDR2 sequences are GTSNPN and SVGIG (reference sequence). The CDR3 runs to 16 residues. CDR3 nucleotides: TGTGCCTGGAGTGTAGCGGGGTTCGCTAGCAGCATCCCCCAGTACTTC. Its translation is CAWSVAGFASSIPQYF. Based on the CDR3 plus reference TRBV30 and TRBJ2-5, the full variable domain is SQTIHQWPATLVQPVGSPLSLECTVEGTSNPNLYWYRQAAGRGLQLLFYSVGIGQISSEVPQNLSASRPQDRQFILSSKKLLLSDSGFYLCAWSVAGFASSIPQYFGPGTRLLVL.

J is TRBJ2-7 and V is TRBV11-2; D gene uncertain. CDR1 is SGHAT, CDR2 FQNNGV, per germline. The V end was cut by 3 bases, the J end by 3 bases, with 12 bases between. The CDR3 is 14 residues long. DNA for the CDR3: TGTGCCAGCAGCTTGCCCGGGTTCCTCTACGAGCAGTACTTC. Residues: CASSLPGFLYEQYF.

The rearrangement uses TRBV28 and TRBJ2-3; the match to TRBD2 covers 9 bases. Germline V gene data show CDR1 as MDHEN and CDR2 as SYDVKM. V lost 8 bases and J lost 5; bases outside the gene matches: 17. There are 17 residues in the CDR3. The CDR3 region is CASVLSGGLIGGDTQYF. In nucleotides, the CDR3 is TGTGCCAGCGTCCTAAGCGGGGGGTTAATCGGGGGAGATACGCAGTATTTT.

The rearrangement links TRBV30 to TRBJ1-2; possible D gene TRBD1, 5 bases. Trimming left V 2 bases short and J 7 bases short, with 11 bases between. The CDR3 is 12 amino acids. Per the germline V gene, CDR1 is GTSNPN and CDR2 is SVGIG (reference sequence). The CDR3 DNA reads TGTGCCTGGAGTAATCCTAGGGGTGGCTACACCTTC. Translated, it gives CAWSNPRGGYTF.

This chain connects TRBV10-3 to TRBJ2-2; 9 bases align to TRBD1. V shed 5 bases, J shed 6 bases, and the junction held 1 base outside the gene matches. The germline gives CDR1 ENHRY, CDR2 SYGVKD. The CDR3 runs to 13 residues. The CDR3 region is CAISRDRAGELFF. CDR3 in DNA: TGTGCCATCAGTCGGGACAGGGCCGGGGAGCTGTTTTTT.

V gene TRBV19 combines with J gene TRBJ2-3; D ambiguous. Germline V gene lookup returns CDR1 LNHDA and CDR2 SQIVND (reference sequence). The CDR3 is made up of 13 amino acids. V lost 4 bases to trimming and J lost 7 bases, with 12 bases between them. This chain's CDR3 is CASSTSKRNTQYF. In DNA form, the CDR3 reads TGTGCCAGTAGTACTTCGAAGCGAAATACGCAGTATTTT. The full variable domain, rest sourced from reference TRBV19 and TRBJ2-3, is DGGITQSPKYLFRKEGQNVTLSCEQNLNHDAMYWYRQDPGQGLRLIYYSQIVNDFQKGDIAEGYSVSREKKESFPLTVTSAQKNPTAFYLCASSTSKRNTQYFGPGTRLTVL.

V gene TRBV6-5 combines with J gene TRBJ1-2, with 7 bases identical to TRBD1. The CDR3 spans 13 residues. CDR1 and CDR2 from the germline V gene are MNHEY and SVGAGI. Trimming took 6 bases from V and 3 from J; bases not matched to a gene: 4. In nucleotides, the CDR3 is TGTGCCAGCAGGGACAGGCTTGACTATGGCTACACCTTC. It yields the protein CASRDRLDYGYTF.

The V gene is TRBV5-6, the J gene TRBJ1-5; D gene ambiguous. This CDR3 is 13 amino acids long. Germline V CDR1 and CDR2: SGHDT, YYEEEE. Trimming stripped 2 bases from V and 6 bases from J, with 9 bases between. CDR3 in amino acids: CASSFTSLQPQHF. CDR3 bases: TGTGCCAGCAGCTTTACGAGTCTTCAGCCCCAGCATTTT.

This chain connects TRBV21-1 to TRBJ1-5; the DNA was not compared with TRBD1, the D call given in the table. TRBV21-1 corresponds to a pseudogene. The CDR3 is 18 residues long. This CDR3 is CASSSAWTEFHSNQPQHF. The CDR3 DNA reads TGTGCCAGCAGCTCCGCCTGGACAGAATTTCATAGCAATCAGCCCCAGCATTTT.

The CDR3 nucleotides read TGTGCCAGCAGACCGGGACAGGGGCCTCTAGAGACCCAGTACTTC. Translating gives CASRPGQGPLETQYF. V gene TRBV27 combines with J gene TRBJ2-5, with 10 bases that match TRBD1. Germline V CDR1 and CDR2: MNHEY, SMNVEV (reference sequence). V lost 6 bases to trimming and J lost 4 bases; unmatched junction nucleotides: 8. The CDR3 has 15 amino acids.

V is TRBV6-5 and J is TRBJ1-2; possibly TRBD1 for D (6 bases). Trimming removed 4 bases from V and 2 bases from J, with 11 bases in between. The germline V gene encodes CDR1 MNHEY and CDR2 SVGAGI. The CDR3 consists of 14 residues. This CDR3 is CASSWGPSNYGYTF. CDR3 coding DNA: TGTGCCAGCAGTTGGGGGCCGTCCAACTATGGCTACACCTTC.